This T cell receptor beta chain is drawn from a study of cytotoxic CD8 clonotypes in ibrutinib-treated CLL. TCRdb keeps only in-frame clones here, not all; method: immunoSEQ multiplex PCR. The sample holds over 110,000 clones, 75% to 95% seen once. Notes on this clone: The antigen remains unidentified.

Study outcomes and limitations: Patients showed higher baseline clonality than age-matched healthy donors, and it tracked circulating CD8+ T-cell counts.

Germline CDR1 SGHAT, CDR2 FQNNGV. The CDR3 extends over 14 amino acids. The ends were cut back, 7 bases at V and 0 bases at J, with 11 bases in the middle. The sample here was PBMCs, taken after 12 months of ibrutinib treatment. The TCR comes from a human donor with chronic lymphocytic leukemia. The chain has TRBV11-2 and TRBJ2-3; D unclear. CDR3 sequence (DNA): TGTGCCAGCACTATGAGTTCTAGCACAGATACGCAGTATTTT. Translation: CASTMSSSTDTQYF.